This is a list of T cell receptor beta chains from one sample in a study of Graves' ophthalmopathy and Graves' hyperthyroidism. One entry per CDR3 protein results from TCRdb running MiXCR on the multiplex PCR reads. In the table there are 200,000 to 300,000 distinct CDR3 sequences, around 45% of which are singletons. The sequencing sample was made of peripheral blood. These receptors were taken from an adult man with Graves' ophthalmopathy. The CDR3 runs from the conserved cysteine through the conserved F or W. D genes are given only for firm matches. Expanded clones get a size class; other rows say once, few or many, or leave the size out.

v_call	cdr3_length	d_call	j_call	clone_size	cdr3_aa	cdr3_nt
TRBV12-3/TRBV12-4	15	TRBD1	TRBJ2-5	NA	CASSYGQGSQETQYF	TGTGCCAGCAGTTACGGACAGGGCAGCCAAGAGACCCAGTACTTC
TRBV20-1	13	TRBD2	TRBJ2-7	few	CSATRSLANEQYF	TGCAGTGCGACCCGCTCACTAGCGAACGAGCAGTACTTC
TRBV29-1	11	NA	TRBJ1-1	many	CSVEAMAEAFF	TGCAGCGTTGAAGCTATGGCTGAAGCTTTCTTT
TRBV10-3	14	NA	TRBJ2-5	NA	CAISDNQRGETQYF	TGTGCCATCAGTGATAACCAGCGCGGCGAGACCCAGTACTTC
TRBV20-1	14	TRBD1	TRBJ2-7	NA	CSADDREGGYEQYF	TGCAGTGCCGATGACAGGGAAGGAGGCTACGAGCAGTACTTC
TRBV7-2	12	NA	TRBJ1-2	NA	CASSLLTLGYTF	TGTGCCAGCAGCCTCCTGACTCTGGGCTACACCTTC
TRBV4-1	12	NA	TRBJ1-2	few	CASRGGADGYTF	TGCGCCAGCAGGGGAGGGGCAGATGGCTACACCTTC
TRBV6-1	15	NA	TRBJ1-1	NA	CASMGIRGTNTEAFF	TGTGCCAGCATGGGGATAAGGGGGACGAACACTGAAGCTTTCTTT
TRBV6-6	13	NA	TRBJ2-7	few	CASALGSSYEQYF	TGTGCCAGCGCTTTGGGCAGCTCCTACGAGCAGTACTTC
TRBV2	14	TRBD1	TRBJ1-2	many	CASCRQGEFVGYTF	TGTGCCAGCTGCCGACAGGGAGAATTTGTGGGCTACACCTTC
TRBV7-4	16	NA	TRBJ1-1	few	CASSLVGTVTNTEAFF	TGTGCCAGCAGCTTAGTCGGGACTGTGACGAACACTGAAGCTTTCTTT
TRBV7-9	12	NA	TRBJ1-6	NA	CASSSGHPPLHF	TGTGCCAGCAGCTCCGGACATCCACCCCTCCACTTT
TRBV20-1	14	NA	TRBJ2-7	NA	CSASFAGGISEQYF	TGCAGTGCTAGTTTCGCAGGCGGCATTTCGGAGCAGTACTTC
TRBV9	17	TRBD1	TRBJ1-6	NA	CASSVEGGGNGNSPLHF	TGTGCCAGCAGCGTTGAAGGGGGCGGTAATGGTAATTCACCCCTCCACTTT
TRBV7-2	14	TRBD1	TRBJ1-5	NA	CASNWRQGGQPQHF	TGTGCCAGCAACTGGAGACAGGGAGGACAGCCCCAGCATTTT
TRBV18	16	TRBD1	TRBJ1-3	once	CASSAGQAVSGNTIYF	TGTGCCAGCTCAGCAGGACAGGCAGTCTCTGGAAACACCATATATTTT
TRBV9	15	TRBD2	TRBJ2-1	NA	CASSVGAGAYNEQFF	TGTGCCAGCAGCGTGGGAGCGGGAGCCTACAATGAGCAGTTCTTC
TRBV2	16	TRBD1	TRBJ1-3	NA	CASSQGDRNLGNTIYF	TGTGCCAGCAGCCAAGGGGACAGAAACCTTGGAAACACCATATATTTT
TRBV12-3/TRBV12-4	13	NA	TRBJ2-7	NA	CASSRLTNHEQYF	TGTGCCAGCAGCCGCCTGACAAACCACGAGCAGTACTTC
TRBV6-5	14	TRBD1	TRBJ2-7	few	CASSYDRGSYEQYF	TGTGCCAGCAGTTACGACAGGGGCTCCTACGAGCAGTACTTC
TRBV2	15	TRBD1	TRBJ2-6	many	CASSFGQAGANVLTF	TGTGCCAGCAGTTTCGGACAGGCTGGGGCCAACGTCCTGACTTTC
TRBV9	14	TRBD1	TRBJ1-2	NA	CASSFSRAGGGYTF	TGTGCCAGCAGCTTCTCAAGGGCAGGGGGGGGCTACACCTTC
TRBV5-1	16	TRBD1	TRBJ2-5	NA	CASSWGQGADRETQYF	TGCGCCAGCAGCTGGGGACAGGGGGCGGATCGGGAGACCCAGTACTTC
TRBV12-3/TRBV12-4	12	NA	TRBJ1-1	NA	CASSFGSDEAFF	TGTGCCAGCAGTTTTGGGTCAGATGAAGCTTTCTTT
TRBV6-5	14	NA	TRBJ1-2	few	CASSYSPFNYGYTF	TGTGCCAGCAGTTACTCCCCCTTTAACTATGGCTACACCTTC
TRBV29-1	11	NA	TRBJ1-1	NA	CSVEDGTEAFF	TGCAGCGTTGAAGACGGGACTGAAGCTTTCTTT
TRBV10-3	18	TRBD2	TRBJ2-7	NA	CAISDPLGLAGESYEQYF	TGTGCCATCAGTGACCCCCTAGGACTAGCGGGAGAGTCCTACGAGCAGTACTTC
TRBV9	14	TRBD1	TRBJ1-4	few	CASSVETGDEKLFF	TGTGCCAGCAGCGTAGAGACAGGGGATGAAAAACTGTTTTTT
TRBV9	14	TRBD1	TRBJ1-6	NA	CASSSGQGYSPLHF	TGTGCCAGCAGCTCCGGACAGGGGTACTCACCCCTCCACTTT
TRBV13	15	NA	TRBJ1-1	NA	CASSLKTIGLTEAFF	TGTGCCAGCAGCTTAAAGACCATAGGCCTCACTGAAGCTTTCTTT
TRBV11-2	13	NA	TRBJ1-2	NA	CASSLTRDYGYTF	TGTGCCAGCAGCTTGACTAGGGACTATGGCTACACCTTC
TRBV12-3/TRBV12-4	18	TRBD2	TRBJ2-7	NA	CASRGLAGDRPGTYEQYF	TGTGCCAGCAGGGGACTAGCGGGCGACCGCCCCGGAACCTACGAGCAGTACTTC
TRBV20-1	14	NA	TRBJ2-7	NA	CSARDTSVGYEQYF	TGCAGTGCTAGAGATACTAGTGTGGGCTACGAGCAGTACTTC
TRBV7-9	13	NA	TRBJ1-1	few	CASSLADNTEAFF	TGTGCCAGCAGCTTGGCGGATAACACTGAAGCTTTCTTT
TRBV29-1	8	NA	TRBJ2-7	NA	CSGGEQYF	TGCAGCGGTGGGGAGCAGTACTTC
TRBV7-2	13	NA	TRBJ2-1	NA	CASSLVQVGEQFF	TGTGCCAGCAGCTTAGTCCAAGTCGGTGAGCAGTTCTTC
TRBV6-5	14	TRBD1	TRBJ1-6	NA	CASQTTGYNSPLHF	TGTGCCAGCCAAACGACAGGGTATAATTCACCCCTCCACTTT
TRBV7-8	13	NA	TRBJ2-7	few	CASSAGRVDEQYF	TGTGCCAGCAGTGCGGGACGTGTCGACGAGCAGTACTTC
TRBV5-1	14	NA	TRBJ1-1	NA	CASSPGGGGTEAFF	TGCGCCAGCAGCCCTGGGGGGGGCGGAACTGAAGCTTTCTTT
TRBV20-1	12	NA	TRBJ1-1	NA	CSALPGNTEAFF	TGCAGTGCCCTTCCAGGGAACACTGAAGCTTTCTTT
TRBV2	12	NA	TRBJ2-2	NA	CASSRNAGELFF	TGTGCCAGCAGCCGGAACGCGGGGGAGCTGTTTTTT
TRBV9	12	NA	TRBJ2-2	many	CASSPNTGELFF	TGTGCCAGCAGCCCTAACACCGGGGAGCTGTTTTTT
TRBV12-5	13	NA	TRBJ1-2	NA	CASGLVLSGGYTF	TGTGCTAGTGGTTTGGTTTTAAGTGGCGGCTACACCTTC
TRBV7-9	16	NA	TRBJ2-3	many	CASSLAQTGETDTQYF	TGTGCCAGCAGCTTAGCTCAAACGGGAGAGACAGATACGCAGTATTTT
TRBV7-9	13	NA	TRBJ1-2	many	CASSFGRDGGYTF	TGTGCCAGCAGCTTCGGCAGGGATGGTGGCTACACCTTC
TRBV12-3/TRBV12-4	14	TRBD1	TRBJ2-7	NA	CASSPGQGSSEQYF	TGTGCCAGCAGTCCCGGACAGGGGAGTTCGGAGCAGTACTTC
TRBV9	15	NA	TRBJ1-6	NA	CASSQGGSLNSPLHF	TGTGCCAGCAGCCAAGGCGGCAGTCTAAATTCACCCCTCCACTTT
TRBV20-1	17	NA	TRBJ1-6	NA	CSARNRGLRGSNQPLHF	TGCAGTGCTAGAAATCGAGGGCTCCGGGGTAGCAATCAGCCCCTCCACTTT
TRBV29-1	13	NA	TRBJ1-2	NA	CSVVQGGDYGYTF	TGCAGCGTTGTGCAGGGCGGGGACTATGGCTACACCTTC
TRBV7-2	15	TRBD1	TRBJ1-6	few	CASSLFQGDNSPLHF	TGTGCCAGCAGCCTTTTTCAGGGGGATAATTCACCCCTCCACTTT
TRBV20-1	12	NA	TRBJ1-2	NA	CSAPDGDYGYTF	TGCAGTGCACCCGACGGGGACTATGGCTACACCTTC
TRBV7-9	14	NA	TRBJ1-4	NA	CASSFNLRGEKLFF	TGTGCCAGCAGCTTTAATCTGAGAGGCGAAAAACTGTTTTTT
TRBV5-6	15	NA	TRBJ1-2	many	CASTLFDSLNYGYTF	TGTGCCAGCACCCTCTTTGACTCCCTTAACTATGGCTACACCTTC
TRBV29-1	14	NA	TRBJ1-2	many	CSVELRGRSYGYTF	TGCAGCGTTGAATTGCGGGGGCGGAGCTATGGCTACACCTTC
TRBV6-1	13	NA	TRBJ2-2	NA	CASRDTNTGELFF	TGTGCCAGCAGGGACACCAACACCGGGGAGCTGTTTTTT
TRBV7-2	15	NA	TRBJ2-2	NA	CASSRGELAPGSCFF	NA